The text below deals with one T cell receptor (beta chain). CDR3 size: 16 residues. Germline V gives CDR1 SGHNT, CDR2 YYREEE (reference sequence). V was clipped by 4 bases and J by 3 bases; unmatched bases: 7. These data are taken from a study of blood T cell repertoires in COVID-19. The wider study: COVID-19 samples, acute and convalescent, were from the United States, Italy and Spain. Nucleic acid was either cDNA or gDNA, and it came from T cells, B-cell-depleted T cells, or PBMCs.

Authors' methods: Amplification of reference gene primers was used by the study to estimate nucleated cell counts. Sequencing used immunoSEQ multiplex PCR; TCRdb keeps in-frame clones, though not all of them. Clone size and V and J calls were adopted from that table, with D and trimming inferred from the DNA. The sample carries under 200,000 clones, about 80% recorded once. The sequence was obtained from a man between 65 and 85 years old who had recovered from COVID-19. Sequenced: peripheral blood. The V and J genes are TRBV5-4 and TRBJ2-7; TRBD2 matches at 13 bases. DNA for the CDR3: TGTGCCAGCAGCAAAGGGACTAGCGGGACTTACTACGAGCAGTACTTC. It codes for CASSKGTSGTYYEQYF.